This T cell receptor (beta chain) appears in the sequencing data of a study of cytomegalovirus exposure and HLA in healthy donors. Study context: Ancestry clustering placed about four fifths of some 400 genotyped donors in the Caucasian-associated cluster.

The sample holds a few counts of this clone. Its antigen is not known. Notes on the study in general: High specificity and sensitivity for cytomegalovirus status were reported for the classifier. Per published accounts, TCR beta sequences correctly predicted the HLA-A and HLA-B alleles of most subjects. Some highly shared sequence variants likely arose as a pipeline artifact.

It was with 60 Vbeta and 13 Jbeta primers that the PCR ran. The table came from immunoSEQ multiplex PCR; TCRdb's copy has only in-frame clones and leaves some out. The sample has about 170,000 clones; around 76% are singletons. The origin of this receptor is a female donor in good health and CMV-seronegative. Material for sequencing was PBMCs.

The CDR3 protein is CAIRYSGDYNEQFF. CDR3 coding DNA: TGTGCCATCAGATACAGCGGGGACTACAATGAGCAGTTCTTC. The chain employs TRBV10-3 and TRBJ2-1; 7 positions agree with TRBD2. Germline V gives CDR1 ENHRY, CDR2 SYGVKD. The V segment lost 6 bases and the J segment 3 bases; nucleotides outside the gene matches: 5. The CDR3 is 14 amino acids.